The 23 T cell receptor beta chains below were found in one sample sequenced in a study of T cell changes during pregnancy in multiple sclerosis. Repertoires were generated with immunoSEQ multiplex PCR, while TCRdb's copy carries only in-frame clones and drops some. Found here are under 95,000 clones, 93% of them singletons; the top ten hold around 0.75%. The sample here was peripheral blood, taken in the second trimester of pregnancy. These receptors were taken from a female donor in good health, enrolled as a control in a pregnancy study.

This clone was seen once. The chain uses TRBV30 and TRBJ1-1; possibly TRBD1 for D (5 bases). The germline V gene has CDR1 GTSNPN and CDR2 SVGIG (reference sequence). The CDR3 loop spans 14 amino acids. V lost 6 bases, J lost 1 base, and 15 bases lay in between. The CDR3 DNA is TGTGCCTGTATATTGGGACTGGGGAACACTGAAGCTTTCTTT. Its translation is CACILGLGNTEAFF.

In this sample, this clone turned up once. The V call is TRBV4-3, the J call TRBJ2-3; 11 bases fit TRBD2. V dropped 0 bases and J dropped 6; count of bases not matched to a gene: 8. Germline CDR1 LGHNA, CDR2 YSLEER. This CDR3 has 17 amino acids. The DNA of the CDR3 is TGCGCCAGCAGCCAAGATACTAGCGGGGGATCATCGGATACGCAGTATTTT. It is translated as CASSQDTSGGSSDTQYF.

The CDR3 DNA follows: TGTGCCAGCTCCCCCTCAGCGGGGGACTACAATGAGCAGTTCTTC. It translates to CASSPSAGDYNEQFF. The chain uses TRBV18 and TRBJ2-1; 8 bases align to TRBD2. The V and J ends lost 6 bases and 3 bases, in that order; junction bases with no gene match: 7. This CDR3 comprises 15 residues. CDR1 is KGHSH and CDR2 is LQKENI in the germline V gene.

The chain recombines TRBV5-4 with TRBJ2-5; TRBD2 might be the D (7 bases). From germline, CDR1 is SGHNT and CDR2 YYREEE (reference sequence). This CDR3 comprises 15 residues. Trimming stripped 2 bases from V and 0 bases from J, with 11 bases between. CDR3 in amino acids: CASSFGGGDQETQYF. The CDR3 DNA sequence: TGTGCCAGCAGCTTTGGAGGGGGGGACCAAGAGACCCAGTACTTC.

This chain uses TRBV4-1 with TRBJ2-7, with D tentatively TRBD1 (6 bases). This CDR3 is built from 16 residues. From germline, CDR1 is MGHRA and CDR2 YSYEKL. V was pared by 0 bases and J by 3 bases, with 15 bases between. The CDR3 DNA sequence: TGCGCCAGCAGCCAAGATGGGACACTTAGGGTCTACGAGCAGTACTTC. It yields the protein CASSQDGTLRVYEQYF.

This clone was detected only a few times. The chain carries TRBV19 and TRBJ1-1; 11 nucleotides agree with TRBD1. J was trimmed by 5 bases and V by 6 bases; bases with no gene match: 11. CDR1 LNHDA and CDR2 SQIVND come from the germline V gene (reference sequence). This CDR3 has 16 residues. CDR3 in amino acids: CASRTRTGGLGTEAFF. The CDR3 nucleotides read TGTGCCAGTAGAACAAGGACAGGGGGCTTGGGGACTGAAGCTTTCTTT.

The CDR3 coding sequence is TGTGCCAGCAGCGAGACAGGGCGTGGAGGCTACACCTTC. This gives the protein CASSETGRGGYTF. The V gene is TRBV6-1, the J gene TRBJ1-2, with 7 bases lining up with TRBD1. CDR3 length equals 13 residues. V shed 6 bases, J shed 8 bases, and the junction held 9 bases outside the gene matches. Germline values: CDR1 MNHNS, CDR2 SASEGT.

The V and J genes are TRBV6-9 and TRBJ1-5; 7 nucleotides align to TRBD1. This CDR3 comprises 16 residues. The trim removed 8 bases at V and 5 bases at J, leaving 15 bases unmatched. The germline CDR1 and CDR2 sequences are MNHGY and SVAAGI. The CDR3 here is CASFDPGQKSHQPQHF. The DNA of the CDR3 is TGTGCCAGCTTCGACCCGGGACAGAAGTCCCATCAGCCCCAGCATTTT.

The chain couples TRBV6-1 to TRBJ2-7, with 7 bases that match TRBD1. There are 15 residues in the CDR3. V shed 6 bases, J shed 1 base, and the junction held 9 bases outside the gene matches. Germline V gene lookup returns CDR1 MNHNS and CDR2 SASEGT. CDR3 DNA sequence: TGTGCCAGCAGGCCTAGACAGGGTAATTCCTACGAGCAGTACTTC. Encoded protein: CASRPRQGNSYEQYF.

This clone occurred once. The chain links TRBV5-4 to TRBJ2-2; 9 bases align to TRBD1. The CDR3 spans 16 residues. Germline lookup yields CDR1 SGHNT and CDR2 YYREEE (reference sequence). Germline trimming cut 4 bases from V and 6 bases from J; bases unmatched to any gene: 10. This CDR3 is CASSPPGQGPPGELFF. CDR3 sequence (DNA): TGTGCCAGCAGCCCGCCGGGACAGGGTCCCCCCGGGGAGCTGTTTTTT.

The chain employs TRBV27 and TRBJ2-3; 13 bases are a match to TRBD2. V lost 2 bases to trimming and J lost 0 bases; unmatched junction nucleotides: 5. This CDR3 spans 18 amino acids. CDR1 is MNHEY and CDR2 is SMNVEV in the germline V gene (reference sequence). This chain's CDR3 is CASSLRLAGGPSTDTQYF. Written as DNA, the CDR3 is TGTGCCAGCAGTTTACGACTAGCGGGGGGCCCAAGCACAGATACGCAGTATTTT.

The CDR3 is CASSLGEANTEAFF. DNA for the CDR3: TGTGCCAGCAGCCTAGGGGAAGCGAACACTGAAGCTTTCTTT. The V and J genes are TRBV7-3 and TRBJ1-1; a possible D gene is TRBD1 (5 bases). The CDR3 extends over 14 amino acids. V was trimmed by 5 bases and J by 1 base, leaving 11 bases between them. Germline CDR1 SGHTA, CDR2 FQGTGA.

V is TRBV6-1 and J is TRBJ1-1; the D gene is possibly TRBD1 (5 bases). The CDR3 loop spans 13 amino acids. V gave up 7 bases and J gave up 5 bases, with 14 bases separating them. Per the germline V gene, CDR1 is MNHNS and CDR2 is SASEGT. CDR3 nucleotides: TGTGCCAGCAACGGGGGACGGAGAACTGAAGCTTTCTTT. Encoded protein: CASNGGRRTEAFF.

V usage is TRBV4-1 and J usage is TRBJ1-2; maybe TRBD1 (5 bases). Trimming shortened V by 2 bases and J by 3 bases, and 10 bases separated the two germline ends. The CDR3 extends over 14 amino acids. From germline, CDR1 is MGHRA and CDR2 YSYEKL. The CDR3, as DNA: TGCGCCAGCAGCCAATCCCCAGGGCACTATGGCTACACCTTC. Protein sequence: CASSQSPGHYGYTF.

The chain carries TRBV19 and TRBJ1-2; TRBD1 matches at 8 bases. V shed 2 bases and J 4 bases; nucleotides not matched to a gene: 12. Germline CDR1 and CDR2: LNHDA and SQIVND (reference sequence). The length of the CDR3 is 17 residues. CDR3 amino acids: CASSIPPPDREVYGYTF. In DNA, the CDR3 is TGTGCCAGTAGTATACCCCCGCCGGACAGGGAGGTCTATGGCTACACCTTC.

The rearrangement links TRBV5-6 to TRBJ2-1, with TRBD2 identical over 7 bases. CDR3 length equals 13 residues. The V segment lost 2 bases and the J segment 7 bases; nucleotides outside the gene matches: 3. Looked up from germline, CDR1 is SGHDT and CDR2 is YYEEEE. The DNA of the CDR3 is TGTGCCAGCAGCTTTACGGGGGGTAATGAGCAGTTCTTC. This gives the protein CASSFTGGNEQFF. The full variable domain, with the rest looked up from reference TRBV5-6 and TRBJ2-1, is DAGVTQSPTHLIKTRGQQVTLRCSPKSGHDTVSWYQQALGQGPQFIFQYYEEEERQRGNFPDRFSGHQFPNYSSELNVNALLLGDSALYLCASSFTGGNEQFFGPGTRLTVL.

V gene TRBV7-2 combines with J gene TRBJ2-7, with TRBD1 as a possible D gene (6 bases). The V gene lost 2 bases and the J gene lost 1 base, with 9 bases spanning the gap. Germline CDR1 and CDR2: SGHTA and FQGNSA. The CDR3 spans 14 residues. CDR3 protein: CASSLLDRSYEQYF. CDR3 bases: TGTGCCAGCAGCTTATTGGACAGATCCTACGAGCAGTACTTC.

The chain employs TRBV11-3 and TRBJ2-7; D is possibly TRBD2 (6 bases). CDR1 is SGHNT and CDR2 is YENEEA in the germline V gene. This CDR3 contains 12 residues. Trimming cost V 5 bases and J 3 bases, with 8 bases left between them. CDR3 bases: TGTGCCAGCAGCGGGGGAGGCTACGAGCAGTACTTC. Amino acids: CASSGGGYEQYF.

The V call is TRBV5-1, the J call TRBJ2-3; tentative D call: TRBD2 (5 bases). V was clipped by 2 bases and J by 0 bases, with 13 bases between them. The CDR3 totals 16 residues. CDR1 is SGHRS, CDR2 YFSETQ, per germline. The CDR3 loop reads CASSFTPAVSTDTQYF. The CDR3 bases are TGCGCCAGCAGCTTTACCCCAGCGGTAAGCACAGATACGCAGTATTTT.

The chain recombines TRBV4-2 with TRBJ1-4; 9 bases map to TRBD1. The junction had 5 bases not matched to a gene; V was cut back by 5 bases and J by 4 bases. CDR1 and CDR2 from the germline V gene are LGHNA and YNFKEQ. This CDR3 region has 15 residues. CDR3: CASSTRQGDNEKLFF. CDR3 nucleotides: TGTGCCAGCAGCACTCGACAGGGGGATAATGAAAAACTGTTTTTT.

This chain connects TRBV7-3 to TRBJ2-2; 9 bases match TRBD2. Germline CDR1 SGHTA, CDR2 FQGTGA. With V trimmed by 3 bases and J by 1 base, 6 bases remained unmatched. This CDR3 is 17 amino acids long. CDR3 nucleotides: TGTGCCAGCAGCTTTCCCGGGACTAGCAGGAACACCGGGGAGCTGTTTTTT. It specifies CASSFPGTSRNTGELFF.

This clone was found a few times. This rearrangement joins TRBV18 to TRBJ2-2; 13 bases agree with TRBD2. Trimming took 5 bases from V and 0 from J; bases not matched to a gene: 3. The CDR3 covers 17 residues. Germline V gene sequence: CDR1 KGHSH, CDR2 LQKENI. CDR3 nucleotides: TGTGCCAGCTCAGGGACTAGCGGGGTCGCGAACACCGGGGAGCTGTTTTTT. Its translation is CASSGTSGVANTGELFF.

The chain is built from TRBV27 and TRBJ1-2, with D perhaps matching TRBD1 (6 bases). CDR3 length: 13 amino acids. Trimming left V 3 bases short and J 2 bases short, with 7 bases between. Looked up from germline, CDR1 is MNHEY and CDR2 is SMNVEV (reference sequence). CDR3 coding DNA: TGTGCCAGCAGTTTTGGGACAAACTATGGCTACACCTTC. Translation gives CASSFGTNYGYTF.